The TCR beta chain described here comes from a study of T cell responses to AZD1222 COVID-19 vaccine. Study-wide findings and caveats: Once two AZD1222 doses were given, Spike-specific TCR breadth and depth went up. Spike was spanned by vaccine-associated CD4 TCRs, with dominance at 160-218 and 743-854. Nearly half of the spike-specific TCRs reportedly recognize variant regions that carry no mutations. All repertoire sampling was performed exclusively after the peak T cell response.

As for this clone: Its antigen is undetermined.

In germline, CDR1 is SGHVS, CDR2 FQNEAQ. This CDR3 has 15 amino acids. The V segment lost 5 bases and the J segment 8 bases; nucleotides outside the gene matches: 14. TCRdb's table, derived via immunoSEQ multiplex PCR, lists solely in-frame clones and lacks some. Here the sample spans about 150,000 clones, approximately 87% being singletons. This TCR came from an adult in good health. V usage is TRBV7-8 and J usage is TRBJ1-2; 7 nucleotides match TRBD1. The material was peripheral blood, obtained on day 0 of MenACWY control vaccination. The chain's CDR3 is CASSPGTAQGGGYTF. For the CDR3, the DNA is TGTGCCAGCAGCCCCGGGACAGCTCAAGGAGGAGGCTACACCTTC.